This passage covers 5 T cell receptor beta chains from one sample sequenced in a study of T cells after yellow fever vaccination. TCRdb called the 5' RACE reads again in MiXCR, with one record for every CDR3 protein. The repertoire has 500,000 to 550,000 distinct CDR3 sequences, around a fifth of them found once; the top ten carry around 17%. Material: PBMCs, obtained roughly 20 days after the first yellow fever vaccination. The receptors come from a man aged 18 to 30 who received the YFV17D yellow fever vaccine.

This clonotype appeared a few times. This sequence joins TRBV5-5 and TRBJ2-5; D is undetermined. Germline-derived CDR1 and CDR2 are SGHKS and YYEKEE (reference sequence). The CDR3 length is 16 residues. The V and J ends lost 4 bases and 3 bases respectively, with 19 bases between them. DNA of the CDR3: TGTGCCAGCAGCCCCTATCCTATGGGTAGAAAAGAGACCCAGTACTTC. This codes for CASSPYPMGRKETQYF. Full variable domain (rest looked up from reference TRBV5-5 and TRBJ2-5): DAGVTQSPTHLIKTRGQQVTLRCSPISGHKSVSWYQQVLGQGPQFIFQYYEKEERGRGNFPDRFSARQFPNYSSELNVNALLLGDSALYLCASSPYPMGRKETQYFGPGTRLLVL.

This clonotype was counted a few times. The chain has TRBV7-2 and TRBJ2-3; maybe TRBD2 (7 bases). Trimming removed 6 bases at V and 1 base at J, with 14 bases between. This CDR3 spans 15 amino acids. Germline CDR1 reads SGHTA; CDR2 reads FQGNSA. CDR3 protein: CASRFRGARTDTQYF. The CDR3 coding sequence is TGTGCCAGCAGATTTCGGGGGGCTCGCACAGATACGCAGTATTTT.

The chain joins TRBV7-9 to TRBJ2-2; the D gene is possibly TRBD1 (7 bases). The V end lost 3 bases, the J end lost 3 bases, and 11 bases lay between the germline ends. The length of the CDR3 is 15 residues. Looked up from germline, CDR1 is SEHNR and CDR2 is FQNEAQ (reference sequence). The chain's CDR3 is CASSLSRGDTGELFF. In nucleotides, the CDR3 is TGTGCCAGCAGCTTGTCCAGGGGGGACACCGGGGAGCTGTTTTTT.

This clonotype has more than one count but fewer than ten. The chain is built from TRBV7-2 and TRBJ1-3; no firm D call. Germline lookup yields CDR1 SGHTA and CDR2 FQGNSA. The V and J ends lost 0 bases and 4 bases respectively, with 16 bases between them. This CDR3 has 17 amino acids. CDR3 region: CASSLAPRTPAGNTIYF. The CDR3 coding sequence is TGTGCCAGCAGCTTAGCGCCCCGGACGCCCGCAGGAAACACCATATATTTT.

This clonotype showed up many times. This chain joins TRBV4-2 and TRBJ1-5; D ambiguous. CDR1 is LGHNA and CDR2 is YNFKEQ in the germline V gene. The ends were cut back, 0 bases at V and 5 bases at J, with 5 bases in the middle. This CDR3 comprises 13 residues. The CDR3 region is CASSQDLHQPQHF. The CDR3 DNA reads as TGTGCCAGCAGCCAAGACTTACATCAGCCCCAGCATTTT.